The 18 T cell receptor beta chains below all came from one sample that was sequenced in a study of shared T cell receptors in the human thymus. Some clones are missing from TCRdb's copy, which holds only in-frame ones; the method was immunoSEQ multiplex PCR. This sample has about 500,000 clones, with approximately 80% found just once. These data also formed part of another study, on human thymus T cells.

Sequencing used thymocytes. The receptors were gathered from a boy in the first two years of life with a congenital heart defect.

The J gene is TRBJ2-1, the V gene TRBV5-4, with TRBD2 matching 14 bases. V was pared by 3 bases and J by 5 bases, with 7 bases of the junction left unmatched. Germline values: CDR1 SGHNT, CDR2 YYREEE (reference sequence). The length of the CDR3 is 17 residues. The chain's CDR3 is CASSSDGTSGRNNEQFF. The CDR3 nucleotides read TGTGCCAGCAGCTCTGATGGGACTAGCGGGAGAAACAATGAGCAGTTCTTC.

The chain joins TRBV15 to TRBJ1-3; no definite D call. Trimming shortened V by 5 bases and J by 2 bases, and 10 bases separated the two germline ends. Per the germline V gene, CDR1 is LNHNV and CDR2 is YYDKDF (reference sequence). This CDR3 has 14 amino acids. CDR3: CATSGQDPGNTIYF. CDR3 nucleotide sequence: TGTGCCACCAGCGGCCAGGATCCTGGAAACACCATATATTTT.

The chain couples TRBV4-2 to TRBJ2-7, with 7 bases identical to TRBD1. Germline V gene sequence: CDR1 LGHNA, CDR2 YNFKEQ. There are 16 residues in the CDR3. J gave up 3 bases and V 2 bases, and 10 bases lay outside the gene matches. CDR3 loop: CASSQHNTGTDYEQYF. The DNA of the CDR3 is TGTGCCAGCAGCCAACACAATACCGGGACAGACTACGAGCAGTACTTC.

The chain joins TRBV5-1 to TRBJ2-4; D not certain. The CDR3 extends over 15 amino acids. V was clipped by 0 bases and J by 0 bases, with 7 bases between them. CDR1 SGHRS and CDR2 YFSETQ come from the germline V gene. CDR3 in amino acids: CASSLANRAKNIQYF. The CDR3 DNA follows: TGCGCCAGCAGCTTGGCGAATAGAGCCAAAAACATTCAGTACTTC.

This clone has more than one count but fewer than ten. This chain joins TRBV4-3 and TRBJ1-5; D is unclear. The ends were cut back, 0 bases at V and 0 bases at J, with 6 bases in the middle. The CDR3 is 15 amino acids. In germline, CDR1 is LGHNA, CDR2 YSLEER. CDR3 region: CASSQEADSNQPQHF. The CDR3 nucleotides are TGCGCCAGCAGCCAAGAGGCAGATAGCAATCAGCCCCAGCATTTT.

This chain connects TRBV9 to TRBJ1-4; D not resolved. V lost 3 bases to trimming and J lost 4 bases, with 13 bases between them. This CDR3 comprises 15 residues. Germline CDR1 reads SGDLS; CDR2 reads YYNGEE. The CDR3 protein is CASSDYSSGNEKLFF. Here the CDR3 DNA reads TGTGCCAGCAGCGATTACAGCTCCGGTAATGAAAAACTGTTTTTT.

The rearrangement joins TRBV11-3 to TRBJ2-2; the match to TRBD2 covers 7 bases. Looked up from germline, CDR1 is SGHNT and CDR2 is YENEEA. The length of the CDR3 is 14 residues. J lost 4 bases, V lost 9 bases, and 8 bases had no gene match. The CDR3, as DNA: TGTGCCAGTACCTCGGGGGGTATCACCGGGGAGCTGTTTTTT. Translated, it gives CASTSGGITGELFF.

V and J are TRBV30 and TRBJ2-3; 12 bases map to TRBD1. CDR1 is GTSNPN, CDR2 SVGIG, per germline (reference sequence). The CDR3 consists of 18 residues. The V gene end was trimmed by 6 bases and the J gene end by 1 base; junction bases not matched to a gene: 14. CDR3 in DNA: TGTGCCTGTTGGGACAGGGGGCGGGGAAACTGGGGCACAGATACGCAGTATTTT. It translates to CACWDRGRGNWGTDTQYF.

The J gene is TRBJ2-2, the V gene TRBV2; maybe TRBD2 (6 bases). This CDR3 spans 15 amino acids. Germline V CDR1 and CDR2: SNHLY, FYNNEI. The ends were cut back, 4 bases at V and 0 bases at J, with 9 bases in the middle. This CDR3 reads CASSVRGANTGELFF. CDR3 in DNA: TGTGCCAGCAGTGTTCGCGGGGCGAACACCGGGGAGCTGTTTTTT.

The gene calls are TRBV2 and TRBJ2-2, with D possibly being TRBD2 (5 bases). Germline CDR1 and CDR2: SNHLY and FYNNEI. The CDR3 loop spans 16 amino acids. Trimming took 10 bases from V and 8 from J, leaving 26 bases between them. CDR3 nucleotide sequence: TGTGCCAACGAAAGACAACGAGAGGGCTTAAGTGGGGAGCTGTTTTTT. Translation: CANERQREGLSGELFF.

This clone was detected a few times. The rearrangement uses TRBV13 and TRBJ2-7, with TRBD2 identical over 8 bases. The CDR3 runs 16 residues. Germline V CDR1 and CDR2: PRHDT, FYEKMQ (reference sequence). After removal of 2 bases from V and 7 bases from J, the junction contained 13 bases not matched to a gene. CDR3 residues: CASSLSSGGPVGEQYF. CDR3 bases: TGTGCCAGCAGCTTATCCTCGGGAGGGCCAGTAGGGGAGCAGTACTTC.

The chain is built from TRBV29-1 and TRBJ2-7, with 10 bases fitting TRBD2. The CDR3 runs 14 residues. The trim removed 7 bases at V and 6 bases at J, leaving 12 bases unmatched. CDR1 SQVTM and CDR2 ANQGSEA come from the germline V gene. The CDR3, as DNA: TGCAGCGCCGGAAGCGGGAGGGCTTGGGGCGAGCAGTACTTC. Residues: CSAGSGRAWGEQYF.

This chain uses TRBV6-1 with TRBJ1-2; 10 bases fit TRBD1. Germline CDR1 and CDR2: MNHNS and SASEGT. The V gene end was trimmed by 2 bases and the J gene end by 0 bases; junction bases not matched to a gene: 6. CDR3 length equals 17 residues. CDR3 residues: CASSERTGGEANYGYTF. The CDR3 DNA follows: TGTGCCAGCAGTGAACGGACAGGGGGAGAAGCTAACTATGGCTACACCTTC.

V usage is TRBV14 and J usage is TRBJ2-7; tentative D call: TRBD2 (6 bases). Between the trimmed V and J ends, which lost 0 bases and 0 bases, there was a span of 15 bases. The germline gives CDR1 SGHDN, CDR2 FVKESK. The CDR3 is 17 amino acids. DNA for the CDR3: TGTGCCAGCAGCCAAGAGGGGGGTCACAGTGACTCCTACGAGCAGTACTTC. Amino acid sequence: CASSQEGGHSDSYEQYF.

This sequence joins TRBV5-1 and TRBJ1-1; 8 nucleotides agree with TRBD1. Looked up from germline, CDR1 is SGHRS and CDR2 is YFSETQ. Trimming took 3 bases from V and 2 from J; bases not matched to a gene: 6. The CDR3 consists of 15 residues. The CDR3 reads CASSWGRGHNTEAFF. As DNA, the CDR3 is TGCGCCAGCAGCTGGGGCAGGGGGCATAACACTGAAGCTTTCTTT.

This clone showed up just a few times. This chain connects TRBV7-6 to TRBJ2-1; 11 nucleotides agree with TRBD2. V was clipped by 5 bases and J by 8 bases; unmatched bases: 8. Germline CDR1 and CDR2: SGHVS and FNYEAQ. CDR3 length equals 15 residues. CDR3 in amino acids: CASSPVAGGIHEQFF. CDR3 sequence (DNA): TGTGCCAGCAGCCCCGTAGCGGGAGGGATCCATGAGCAGTTCTTC. Full variable domain (remainder filled in from reference TRBV7-6 and TRBJ2-1): GAGVSQSPRYKVTKRGQDVALRCDPISGHVSLYWYRQALGQGPEFLTYFNYEAQQDKSGLPNDRFSAERPEGSISTLTIQRTEQRDSAMYRCASSPVAGGIHEQFFGPGTRLTVL.

The chain has TRBV7-6 and TRBJ2-7; TRBD1 is a possible D gene (6 bases). From germline, CDR1 is SGHVS and CDR2 FNYEAQ. V was shortened by 5 bases and J by 4 bases, with 15 bases between the two germline ends. The CDR3 is 14 residues long. The CDR3 loop is CASSPRDNLYEQYF. CDR3 in DNA: TGTGCCAGCAGCCCCCGGGACAACCTTTACGAGCAGTACTTC.

The chain employs TRBV4-3 and TRBJ1-4; possible D gene TRBD1, 5 bases. Germline values: CDR1 LGHNA, CDR2 YSLEER. The CDR3 contains 14 residues. Trimming cost V 1 base and J 7 bases, with 10 bases left between them. The DNA for the CDR3 is TGCGCCAGCAGCCAAGCCTCCAGGGCTGAAAAACTGTTTTTT. Its protein is CASSQASRAEKLFF.